Shown below are 8 T cell receptor beta chains from a single sample sequenced in a study of blood T cell repertoires in COVID-19. Using immunoSEQ multiplex PCR, the repertoire was profiled, and TCRdb retains in-frame clones only, with some absent. The data show roughly 500,000 clones, approximately 85% seen once. Sequenced material: peripheral blood. All receptors come from a human donor in a cohort sampled during active COVID-19.

CDR3 nucleotides: TGTGCCTGGAGTGTGTGGGCGGGAGTGCGGTACTTC. Translation: CAWSVWAGVRYF. V is TRBV30 and J is TRBJ2-7; 7 bases agree with TRBD2. This CDR3 region has 12 residues. Trimming took 0 bases from V and 12 from J; bases not matched to a gene: 8. Per the germline V gene, CDR1 is GTSNPN and CDR2 is SVGIG (reference sequence).

J is TRBJ2-1 and V is TRBV27, with 16 bases aligning to TRBD2. Germline CDR1 and CDR2: MNHEY and SMNVEV (reference sequence). The V gene end was trimmed by 5 bases and the J gene end by 4 bases; junction bases not matched to a gene: 8. The CDR3 length is 18 residues. CDR3 in amino acids: CASSLHGTSGREYNEQFF. DNA for the CDR3: TGTGCCAGCAGTCTCCATGGGACTAGCGGGAGGGAGTACAATGAGCAGTTCTTC.

The J gene is TRBJ2-3, the V gene TRBV9; TRBD2 aligns across 11 bases. CDR1 and CDR2 (germline): SGDLS, YYNGEE. The ends lost 0 bases at V and 4 bases at J; junction bases unmatched: 4. The CDR3 spans 16 residues. CDR3 loop: CASSVALAGVSDTQYF. In DNA form, the CDR3 reads TGTGCCAGCAGCGTAGCACTAGCGGGAGTGTCAGATACGCAGTATTTT. The full variable domain, in which reference TRBV9 and TRBJ2-3 provide the parts outside the CDR3, is DSGVTQTPKHLITATGQRVTLRCSPRSGDLSVYWYQQSLDQGLQFLIQYYNGEERAKGNILERFSAQQFPDLHSELNLSSLELGDSALYFCASSVALAGVSDTQYFGPGTRLTVL.

The gene calls are TRBV20-1 and TRBJ2-3; D remains unclear. There are 11 residues in the CDR3. The germline CDR1 and CDR2 sequences are DFQATT and SNEGSKA (reference sequence). The V gene lost 5 bases and the J gene lost 3 bases, with 6 bases spanning the gap. The CDR3 loop reads CSAQVTDTQYF. The CDR3 DNA sequence: TGCAGTGCTCAGGTGACAGATACGCAGTATTTT.

The chain recombines TRBV19 with TRBJ2-5; possible D gene TRBD2, 6 bases. V lost 5 bases and J lost 5, with 15 bases in between. CDR1 and CDR2 from the germline V gene are LNHDA and SQIVND (reference sequence). The CDR3 spans 14 residues. The CDR3 DNA is TGTGCCAGTAGTTCCCGGGAGAGAAGGGAGACCCAGTACTTC. Translating gives CASSSRERRETQYF.

J is TRBJ2-1 and V is TRBV6-4; 11 bases line up with TRBD2. The CDR3 has 16 amino acids. V lost 2 bases to trimming and J lost 9 bases; unmatched junction nucleotides: 9. CDR1 is MRHNA and CDR2 is SNTAGT in the germline V gene. The CDR3 sequence is CASSDRASGRNTEQFF. In nucleotides, the CDR3 is TGTGCCAGCAGTGACAGGGCTAGCGGGAGGAATACTGAGCAGTTCTTC.

The chain carries TRBV7-3 and TRBJ2-2; 13 bases line up with TRBD2. The CDR3 consists of 17 residues. J gave up 6 bases and V 2 bases, and 6 bases lay outside the gene matches. Per the germline V gene, CDR1 is SGHTA and CDR2 is FQGTGA. DNA for the CDR3: TGTGCCAGCAGCTTATCCCCCGGACTAGCGGGAGCCGGGGAGCTGTTTTTT. Amino acid sequence: CASSLSPGLAGAGELFF.

The chain carries TRBV25-1 and TRBJ1-1; D might be TRBD1 (5 bases). CDR3 length: 13 residues. Trimming pared 1 base from V and 7 bases from J, leaving 10 bases between. The germline gives CDR1 MGHDK, CDR2 SYGVNS. CDR3 DNA: TGTGCCAGCAGTGAATGGTCAAGGGGTGAAGCTTTCTTT. This encodes CASSEWSRGEAFF.